Listed below are T cell receptor beta chains from one sample, sequenced in a study of T cells in Graves' hyperthyroidism and ophthalmopathy. Each CDR3 protein is one row after TCRdb ran MiXCR on the multiplex PCR reads. The table lists around 390,000 distinct CDR3 sequences, approximately 14% of them singletons. Sequenced material: blood. The origin of the receptors is a woman younger than 45 with Graves' ophthalmopathy. Both conserved end residues are part of each CDR3. Each record gives: V gene, J gene, clone size, CDR3 protein. Size values are once, few and many counts, or a class for expanded clones, and some rows have none.

V gene: TRBV19; J gene: TRBJ2-2; clone size: many; CDR3 protein: CASSPRVGVANTGELFF
V gene: TRBV7-8; J gene: TRBJ1-4; clone size: few; CDR3 protein: CASSARQEKLFF
V gene: TRBV27; J gene: TRBJ1-2; clone size: many; CDR3 protein: CASRPQGPYGYTF
V gene: TRBV10-3; J gene: TRBJ1-1; clone size: -; CDR3 protein: CAISETMNTEAFF
V gene: TRBV7-9; J gene: TRBJ2-3; clone size: few; CDR3 protein: CASAGSDTQYF
V gene: TRBV12-5; J gene: TRBJ1-2; clone size: many; CDR3 protein: CASGSTGIEGYTF
V gene: TRBV28; J gene: TRBJ2-7; clone size: -; CDR3 protein: CASRNHGQFGEQCF
V gene: TRBV28; J gene: TRBJ1-2; clone size: many; CDR3 protein: CASSGSGYSYGYTF
V gene: TRBV12-3/TRBV12-4; J gene: TRBJ1-1; clone size: many; CDR3 protein: CASSPLMNTEAFF
V gene: TRBV2; J gene: TRBJ1-5; clone size: many; CDR3 protein: CASLSGTFNQPQHF
V gene: TRBV7-2; J gene: TRBJ2-1; clone size: many; CDR3 protein: CASSLAPGVQPEQFF
V gene: TRBV3-1; J gene: TRBJ1-1; clone size: many; CDR3 protein: CASSQEYKGGEAFF
V gene: TRBV6-6; J gene: TRBJ1-1; clone size: many; CDR3 protein: CASSYLLRGTVEAFF
V gene: TRBV28; J gene: TRBJ2-7; clone size: many; CDR3 protein: CASTGTGSYEQYF
V gene: TRBV20-1; J gene: TRBJ2-3; clone size: many; CDR3 protein: CSASARTGRPTDTQYF
V gene: TRBV18; J gene: TRBJ2-5; clone size: many; CDR3 protein: CASSPPVRETQYF
V gene: TRBV27; J gene: TRBJ2-5; clone size: -; CDR3 protein: CASRGQGTRETQYF
V gene: TRBV20-1; J gene: TRBJ1-1; clone size: many; CDR3 protein: CSARARVGSFRAFF
V gene: TRBV11-2; J gene: TRBJ2-7; clone size: many; CDR3 protein: CASSLDPLQTPSYEQYF
V gene: TRBV20-1; J gene: TRBJ2-5; clone size: many; CDR3 protein: CSASSGLVQETQYF
V gene: TRBV3-1; J gene: TRBJ2-1; clone size: many; CDR3 protein: CASSPRGAVHNEQFF
V gene: TRBV6-2/TRBV6-3; J gene: TRBJ1-3; clone size: few; CDR3 protein: CASSKRQGRVSGNTIYF
V gene: TRBV3-1; J gene: TRBJ1-5; clone size: many; CDR3 protein: CASSQGSPQINQPQHF
V gene: TRBV20-1; J gene: TRBJ2-1; clone size: many; CDR3 protein: CSAPARNSYNEQFF
V gene: TRBV13; J gene: TRBJ2-2; clone size: many; CDR3 protein: CASMRSTASNTGELFF
V gene: TRBV6-1; J gene: TRBJ2-1; clone size: -; CDR3 protein: CASSEGTSGGGNNEQFF
V gene: TRBV19; J gene: TRBJ2-1; clone size: -; CDR3 protein: CASTPRQRPASDEQFF
V gene: TRBV28; J gene: TRBJ1-6; clone size: few; CDR3 protein: CASRLFNSPLHF
V gene: TRBV5-4; J gene: TRBJ2-7; clone size: -; CDR3 protein: CASSFGQGGEQYF
V gene: TRBV5-1; J gene: TRBJ1-4; clone size: few; CDR3 protein: CASSLRQGTNEKLFF
V gene: TRBV6-1; J gene: TRBJ2-2; clone size: many; CDR3 protein: CASSEFGGGTGELFF
V gene: TRBV3-1; J gene: TRBJ1-2; clone size: many; CDR3 protein: CASSQLQQSYRGYTF
V gene: TRBV5-6; J gene: TRBJ1-4; clone size: many; CDR3 protein: CASSRNTGTPVDNEKLFF
V gene: TRBV5-1; J gene: TRBJ2-3; clone size: -; CDR3 protein: CASSSGSGHTDTQYF
V gene: TRBV6-1; J gene: TRBJ1-1; clone size: -; CDR3 protein: CASSERQTLNTEAFF
V gene: TRBV18; J gene: TRBJ1-6; clone size: many; CDR3 protein: CASSRRQDDNSPLHF